This TCR beta chain was recorded in a study of Graves' ophthalmopathy and Graves' hyperthyroidism. Study-wide background: Peripheral blood collection took place at initial diagnosis, before any treatment.

This CDR3 has 12 amino acids. The germline V gene encodes CDR1 SGHTA and CDR2 FQGNSA. The germline V and J ends were trimmed by 3 bases and 5 bases, with 8 bases remaining between them. The study's findings and limits: Cross-validated, the 13-signature model showed 87.88%/81.08% sensitivity/specificity, and 80%/75% in the test set.

Turning to this clonotype: Its specificity is not known.

CDR3 regions of TCR beta were amplified from RNA transcripts. RT-PCR was first run with HTBI primers, then multiplex PCR in a second round. TCRdb reanalysed the multiplex PCR reads using MiXCR and keeps one entry per CDR3 protein. The table shows about 740,000 distinct CDR3 sequences, with 40% occurring only once. This receptor was taken from an adult man with Graves' ophthalmopathy. This chain uses TRBV7-2 with TRBJ2-7; D unresolved. Material for sequencing was peripheral blood. The CDR3 spells CASSFLTDEQYF. Here the CDR3 DNA reads TGTGCCAGCAGCTTTCTGACGGACGAGCAGTACTTC.